The source of this TCR beta chain is a study of blood T cell repertoires in COVID-19. On the study more broadly: From T cells, B-cell-depleted T cells, or PBMCs came the material, which was cDNA or gDNA.

This clone came up once. Produced via immunoSEQ multiplex PCR; TCRdb's table is partial and in-frame only. Seen here are under 60,000 clones, 70% to 90% observed once, and the top ten hold roughly 5.7%. CDR1 is SGDLS and CDR2 is YYNGEE in the germline V gene. CDR3 length: 15 residues. V shed 4 bases and J 2 bases; nucleotides not matched to a gene: 6. The chain joins TRBV9 to TRBJ2-5; 9 bases match TRBD1. The sequence was obtained from a human donor in a cohort sampled during active COVID-19. The sequencing sample was made of peripheral blood. The CDR3 protein is CASSLTGGSQETQYF. The CDR3 DNA is TGTGCCAGCAGCCTTACAGGGGGCTCACAAGAGACCCAGTACTTC.